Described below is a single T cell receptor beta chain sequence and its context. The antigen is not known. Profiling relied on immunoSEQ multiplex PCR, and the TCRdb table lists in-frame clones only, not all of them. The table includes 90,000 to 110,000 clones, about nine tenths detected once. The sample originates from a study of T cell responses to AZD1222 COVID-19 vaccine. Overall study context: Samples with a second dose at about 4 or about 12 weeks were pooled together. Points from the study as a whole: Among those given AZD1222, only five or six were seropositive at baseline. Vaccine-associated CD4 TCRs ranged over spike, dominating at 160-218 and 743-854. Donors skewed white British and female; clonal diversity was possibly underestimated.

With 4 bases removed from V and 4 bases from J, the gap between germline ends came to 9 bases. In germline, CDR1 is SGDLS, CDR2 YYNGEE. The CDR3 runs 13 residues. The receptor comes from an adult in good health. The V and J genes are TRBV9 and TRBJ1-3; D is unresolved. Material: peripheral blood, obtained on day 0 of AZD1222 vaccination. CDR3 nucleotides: TGTGCCAGCAGCACCGACGAGGGAAACACCATATATTTT. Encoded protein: CASSTDEGNTIYF.